A selection of T cell receptor beta chains follows, all from one sample in a study of Graves' ophthalmopathy and Graves' hyperthyroidism. MiXCR, applied by TCRdb to the multiplex PCR reads, yields one record per CDR3 protein. Here the sample spans approximately 210,000 distinct CDR3 sequences, 29% being singletons. Sequencing was performed on peripheral blood. All receptors derive from a man aged 45-65 years with Graves' ophthalmopathy. Both conserved end residues are trimmed from each CDR3.

>TRBJ1-1|TRBV28
ASSAGTGRNYGTEAF
>TRBJ1-1|TRBV28
ASSLYGTGATEAF
>TRBJ2-2|TRBV6-5
ASSGTNTGELF
>TRBJ2-7|TRBV19
ASSMATASEQY
>TRBJ1-1|TRBV19
ASSLDNVMNTEAF
>TRBJ2-7|TRBV7-2
ASSPSLPYEQY
>TRBJ2-7|TRBV6-2/TRBV6-3
ASSSSGTSDYEQY
>TRBJ1-2|TRBV28
ASSPGGYDGYT
>TRBJ2-2|TRBV6-2/TRBV6-3
ASSWDLNTGELF
>TRBJ2-5|TRBV29-1
SVEGAAGGETQY
>TRBJ1-1|TRBV11-2
ASSRGRVTEAF
>TRBJ2-7|TRBV7-2
ASSLGVPGQGYEQY
>TRBJ1-5|TRBV12-3/TRBV12-4
ASRRTEGNQPQH
>TRBJ1-1|TRBV6-1
ASRMDTLNTEAF
>TRBJ2-7|TRBV11-2
ASSLGVSYYEQY
>TRBJ1-2|TRBV19
ASSLQGEGYT
>TRBJ2-7|TRBV15
ATSRDLAGAREQY
>TRBJ1-5|TRBV18
ASSPGNDQPQH
>TRBJ1-6|TRBV6-1
ASRPGQRRISPLH
>TRBJ2-5|TRBV7-3
ASSLEPSQETQY
>TRBJ2-2|TRBV6-2/TRBV6-3
ASSPPGNTGELF
>TRBJ1-6|TRBV5-6
ASSSDSRDSPLH
>TRBJ2-7|TRBV6-1
ASSEADSGPAWEQY
>TRBJ1-1|TRBV10-3
AIRGGQTEAF
>TRBJ1-5|TRBV28
ASRGQNQPQH
>TRBJ2-5|TRBV20-1
SARGIQETQY
>TRBJ1-6|TRBV12-3/TRBV12-4
ASSLAWTENSPLH
>TRBJ1-5|TRBV28
ASSKTRARSSNQPQH
>TRBJ2-7|TRBV2
ASRSLAGGPYEQY
>TRBJ1-1|TRBV4-3
ASATGVIGTEAF
>TRBJ2-5|TRBV12-3/TRBV12-4
ASSFSGRGETQY
>TRBJ2-7|TRBV6-2/TRBV6-3
ASSQTSGGSYEQY
>TRBJ2-7|TRBV18
ASSPSTGGSSYEQY
>TRBJ1-1|TRBV14
ASRLGGHYEAF
>TRBJ1-2|TRBV27
ASSFGGTGTGYT
>TRBJ1-5|TRBV15
ATSSGRNQPQH
>TRBJ2-5|TRBV19
ASSSQLAGETQY
>TRBJ2-5|TRBV6-2/TRBV6-3
ASKQRGASGQETQY
>TRBJ1-2|TRBV20-1
SAVRDRGYGYT
>TRBJ2-7|TRBV20-1
SASNRVSGYEQY
>TRBJ2-7|TRBV3-1
ASSRPGRIEQY
>TRBJ1-6|TRBV19
ASRDRGGSPLH
>TRBJ2-7|TRBV7-9
ASSRGPRGEQY
>TRBJ2-5|TRBV28
ASSRLLSGGGEETQY
>TRBJ1-6|TRBV18
ASSPPGINSPLH
>TRBJ2-7|TRBV2
ASGWGEQY
>TRBJ1-1|TRBV27
ASSLRGGTTEAF
>TRBJ1-2|TRBV2
ASNPTGDYGYT
>TRBJ2-5|TRBV5-5
ASSLQVAETQY
>TRBJ1-1|TRBV19
ASTPPGGGTEAF
>TRBJ2-2|TRBV19
ASSPNRGDTGELF
>TRBJ1-2|TRBV12-3/TRBV12-4
ASSFGGYGYT
>TRBJ2-7|TRBV29-1
SVEDGGNEQY
>TRBJ2-7|TRBV15
ATSRRTGGYEQY
>TRBJ1-2|TRBV30
AWGGGGTASYGYT
>TRBJ1-2|TRBV18
ASSRGTDYGYT
>TRBJ1-5|TRBV28
ASSLEGLGPQH
>TRBJ1-2|TRBV12-3/TRBV12-4
ASSFSNYYGYT
>TRBJ2-5|TRBV6-1
ASTRPNSRETQY
>TRBJ1-5|TRBV6-1
ASSEAFSGLISNQPQH